Listed below are T cell receptor beta chains from one sample, sequenced in a study of shared clonotypes between healthy human individuals. The protocol was immunoSEQ multiplex PCR, while the TCRdb copy is restricted to in-frame clones and leaves out a portion. The sample shows around 600,000 clones, about 95% of them seen only once. Sequenced input: naive CD8+ T cells sorted from blood. The receptors shown here come from a woman in her twenties or thirties in good health. Each CDR3 is given with its conserved first and last residue. D genes are given only for firm matches. Expanded clones are given a class, and other clones once, few, many or no size at all.

clone size | D gene | J gene | V gene | CDR3 DNA | CDR3 protein
once | TRBD2 | TRBJ2-2 | TRBV27 | TGTGCCAGCAGTTTGGGCCTAGCGGGAGGGTTCGGGGAGCTGTTTTTT | CASSLGLAGGFGELFF
. | TRBD1 | TRBJ1-1 | TRBV28 | TGTGCCAGCAGTTTCACCCCCAGGGCGGGACAGGGGTTCAACACTGAAGCTTTCTTT | CASSFTPRAGQGFNTEAFF
. | . | TRBJ2-3 | TRBV2 | TGTGCCAGCAGTGACGGGAGCGCCACAGATACGCAGTATTTT | CASSDGSATDTQYF
. | . | TRBJ2-7 | TRBV6-6 | TGTGCCAGCAGTTGGGACCTGGCCTACGAGCAGTACTTC | CASSWDLAYEQYF
. | TRBD2 | TRBJ2-7 | TRBV27 | TGTGCCAGCAGTTCTACTAGCGAGAGCGCGCAGTACTTC | CASSSTSESAQYF
. | TRBD1 | TRBJ2-2 | TRBV9 | TGTGCCAGCAGCGTAGCAAACCGGGACAGGAAAAACACCGGGGAGCTGTTTTTT | CASSVANRDRKNTGELFF
. | . | TRBJ2-5 | TRBV7-8 | TGTGCCAGCAGCTTACGACGCGCAGGTCAAGAGACCCAGTACTTC | CASSLRRAGQETQYF
. | . | TRBJ2-2 | TRBV13 | TGTGCCAGCAGCTTCCCGACGGGGGAGCTGTTTTTT | CASSFPTGELFF
. | . | TRBJ1-3 | TRBV20-1 | TGCAGTGCTAGTCTCGGAAACACCATATATTTT | CSASLGNTIYF
. | . | TRBJ2-1 | TRBV14 | TGTGCCAGCAGCCAAGATGGGGACTTCTCCTACAATGAGCAGTTCTTC | CASSQDGDFSYNEQFF
. | . | TRBJ1-4 | TRBV7-9 | TGTGCCAGCAGCCAGGGGACGGACACTAATGAAAAACTGTTTTTT | CASSQGTDTNEKLFF
. | TRBD1 | TRBJ1-1 | TRBV28 | TGTGCCAGCAGTACCGGACAGGCGGGGGAGGGAGCTTTCTTT | CASSTGQAGEGAFF
. | . | TRBJ2-5 | TRBV5-4 | TGTGCCAGCAGCTGGACTTTACAAGAGACCCAGTACTTC | CASSWTLQETQYF
. | . | TRBJ1-2 | TRBV27 | TGTGCCAGCAGTTTATTGGCGGGGGCCGGCGGCTACACCTTC | CASSLLAGAGGYTF
. | TRBD1 | TRBJ2-7 | TRBV28 | TGTGCCAGCAGTTTACAACCGGGACAGGGGGACGAGCAGTACTTC | CASSLQPGQGDEQYF
. | TRBD2 | TRBJ2-1 | TRBV4-2 | TGTGCCAGCAGCCTATCGGGACTAGCAAATCCCTTCCATGAGCAGTTCTTC | CASSLSGLANPFHEQFF
. | . | TRBJ2-7 | TRBV11-1 | TGTGCCAGCAGCTTAGCGGGATCCTACGAGCAGTACTTC | CASSLAGSYEQYF
. | . | TRBJ2-5 | TRBV28 | TGTGCCAGCAGTCGTTCTGTATGGGAAGAGACCCAGTACTTC | CASSRSVWEETQYF
. | . | TRBJ2-1 | TRBV27 | TGTGCCAGCAGATGGAAGCCCTCCTACAATGAGCAGTTCTTC | CASRWKPSYNEQFF
. | . | TRBJ2-7 | TRBV6-6 | TGTGCCAGCAGTTACAGCGGCCAGGACTACGAGCAGTACTTC | CASSYSGQDYEQYF
. | . | TRBJ2-1 | TRBV4-1 | TGCGCCAGCAGCCAAGTCGGAGGGAATGAGCAGTTCTTC | CASSQVGGNEQFF
. | . | TRBJ2-5 | TRBV28 | TGTGCCAGCACCGGGACCGGGGGTCTTGGGGAGACCCAGTACTTC | CASTGTGGLGETQYF
. | . | TRBJ1-1 | TRBV6-5 | TGTGCCAGCTGGGGAGGGAACACTGAAGCTTTCTTT | CASWGGNTEAFF
. | . | TRBJ2-2 | TRBV2 | TGTGCCAGCAGTGGTGAGGGGGGGAACACCGGGGAGCTGTTTTTT | CASSGEGGNTGELFF
once | TRBD1 | TRBJ2-7 | TRBV28 | TGTGCCAGCACCGAAAGGGGGACAGGGAGCTGCGAGCAGTACTTC | CASTERGTGSCEQYF
. | . | TRBJ1-5 | TRBV9 | TGTGCCAGCAGCGTGGGGGGAGACAATCAGCCCCAGCATTTT | CASSVGGDNQPQHF
. | . | TRBJ2-3 | TRBV2 | TGTGCCAGCAGCTTCACGGGCGGGACTTACACAGATACGCAGTATTTT | CASSFTGGTYTDTQYF
. | . | TRBJ1-2 | TRBV16 | TGTGCCAGCAGCCAATTAGAAGTGGACAGATATGGCTACACCTTC | CASSQLEVDRYGYTF
. | . | TRBJ2-7 | TRBV11-2 | TGTGCCAGCAGCTTAGGTGGCTCCCAGTACGAGCAGTACTTC | CASSLGGSQYEQYF
. | TRBD1 | TRBJ2-7 | TRBV28 | TGTGCCAGCAGTTCCGGGACAGGGATTTACGAGCAGTACTTC | CASSSGTGIYEQYF
. | . | TRBJ2-1 | TRBV28 | TGTGCCAGCAGTTTATCAGTCACTGAGCAGTTCTTC | CASSLSVTEQFF
. | . | TRBJ1-1 | TRBV5-4 | TGTGCCAGCAGCGTAAAGGGGAACACTGAAGCTTTCTTT | CASSVKGNTEAFF
. | . | TRBJ2-7 | TRBV5-1 | TGCGCCAGCAGCCCCACAATAGACTCCTACGAGCAGTACTTC | CASSPTIDSYEQYF